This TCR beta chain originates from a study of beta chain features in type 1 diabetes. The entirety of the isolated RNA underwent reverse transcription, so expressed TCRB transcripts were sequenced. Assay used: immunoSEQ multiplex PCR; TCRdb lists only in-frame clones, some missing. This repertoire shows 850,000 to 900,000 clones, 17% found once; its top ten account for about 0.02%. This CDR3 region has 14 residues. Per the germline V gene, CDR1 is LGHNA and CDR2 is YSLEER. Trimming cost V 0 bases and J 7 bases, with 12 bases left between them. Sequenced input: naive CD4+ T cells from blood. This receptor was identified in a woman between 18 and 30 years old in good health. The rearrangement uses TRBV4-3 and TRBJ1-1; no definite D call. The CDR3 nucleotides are TGCGCCAGCAGCCAAGATTTTGGGATCAGTGAAGCTTTCTTT. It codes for CASSQDFGISEAFF.